This TCR beta chain derives from a study of CD8+CD57+ T cells in acquired aplastic anemia. Broader study findings: Lower diversity was found in CD8+CD57+ cells than in total CD4+ and CD8+ pools in patients.

To note about this clonotype: Its antigen is as yet unknown. Possible read error: a much larger clone is one base away.

TCR beta VDJ combinations and CDR3 sequences were profiled from genomic DNA. TCRdb independently ran MiXCR on the reads; one entry per CDR3 protein. The table lists roughly 17,000 distinct CDR3 sequences, about 40% of them singletons. The authors sequenced patients whose flow cytometry had shown CD8+CD57+ cell expansion. Sequence data were also generated for CD8+CD57+ effector memory cells from 2 of 12 patients. This CDR3 spans 13 amino acids. CDR1 and CDR2 (germline): MNHEY, SVGEGT. The J gene is TRBJ1-1, the V gene TRBV6-2 or TRBV6-3; no firm D call. Sequenced material: CD8+CD57+ T cells sorted from PBMCs. Sample subset: bead-enriched CD8+CD57+ effector memory T cells from SAA patients. The TCR originated in a human donor with aplastic anemia. CDR3 sequence: CASRPHLNTEALF. The CDR3 DNA sequence: TGTGCCAGCAGACCACACCTGAACACTGAAGCTCTCTTT.